These 5 T cell receptor beta chains were sequenced from one sample in a study of CD8 T cells in ankylosing spondylitis. From the 5' RACE reads, TCRdb called clonotypes with MiXCR, one entry per CDR3 protein. This sample has about 160,000 distinct CDR3 sequences, with about 42% found just once. The specimen was synovial fluid, either unsorted or a sorted T cell fraction (not recorded which). Every receptor here comes from a male donor with ankylosing spondylitis.

The gene calls are TRBV28 and TRBJ2-7; TRBD1 or TRBD2 may be the D gene (5 bases each). Trimming took 1 base from V and 7 from J, leaving 11 bases between them. Germline CDR1 and CDR2: MDHEN and SYDVKM. The CDR3 is 13 residues long. The chain's CDR3 is CASSLSGTWEQYF. The CDR3 DNA reads as TGTGCCAGCAGTTTATCGGGGACGTGGGAGCAGTACTTC.

The rearrangement links TRBV6-1 to TRBJ1-2; 9 bases are a match to TRBD1. The CDR3 has 15 residues. J lost 4 bases, V lost 3 bases, and 6 bases had no gene match. Germline CDR1 reads MNHNS; CDR2 reads SASEGT. CDR3 residues: CASSEGQGGSYGYTF. DNA for the CDR3: TGTGCCAGCAGTGAGGGACAGGGTGGGAGCTATGGCTACACCTTC.

The chain is built from TRBV20-1 and TRBJ1-6; the D gene is possibly TRBD1 (5 bases). The V gene lost 8 bases and the J gene lost 4 bases, with 15 bases spanning the gap. This CDR3 has 14 residues. CDR1 and CDR2 from the germline V gene are DFQATT and SNEGSKA (reference sequence). The CDR3 sequence: CSSRGDSYNSPLHF. The DNA of the CDR3 is TGCAGTTCCCGCGGGGACTCATATAATTCACCCCTCCACTTT.

The genes are TRBV5-6 and TRBJ1-2; D uncertain. The ends were cut back, 4 bases at V and 0 bases at J, with 22 bases in the middle. The CDR3 length is 18 residues. Germline V lookup: CDR1 SGHDT, CDR2 YYEEEE. The CDR3 spells CASSLSMAVAVSNYGYTF. The DNA for the CDR3 is TGTGCCAGCAGCCTTAGCATGGCGGTTGCAGTATCTAACTATGGCTACACCTTC.

This sequence joins TRBV7-2 and TRBJ1-1; weak D call: TRBD1 (6 bases). Between the trimmed V and J ends, which lost 2 bases and 3 bases, there was a span of 10 bases. CDR3 length: 14 amino acids. The germline gives CDR1 SGHTA, CDR2 FQGNSA. This CDR3 is CASSLSQGYTEAFF. CDR3 DNA: TGTGCCAGCAGCTTAAGTCAGGGGTACACTGAAGCTTTCTTT.